The 28 T cell receptor beta chains reported below all come from one sample, sequenced in a study of cytomegalovirus exposure and HLA in healthy donors. This PCR relied on a set of 60 Vbeta primers and 13 Jbeta primers. Assay: immunoSEQ multiplex PCR; the TCRdb copy retains only in-frame clones and omits some. The sample has roughly 100,000 clones; approximately 83% are singletons. Sequenced sample: PBMCs. These receptors were taken from a man younger than 35 in good health and CMV-seronegative.

This clone was picked up one time. J is TRBJ1-1 and V is TRBV7-2; no clear D gene. CDR3 length: 15 amino acids. In germline, CDR1 is SGHTA, CDR2 FQGNSA. V dropped 3 bases and J dropped 5 bases, with 16 bases sitting between them. This chain's CDR3 is CASSLRTLTGTEAFF. The CDR3, as DNA: TGTGCCAGCAGCTTGCGAACTCTGACTGGGACTGAAGCTTTCTTT.

This sequence joins TRBV10-3 and TRBJ2-7; 13 nucleotides align to TRBD2. The length of the CDR3 is 16 residues. The germline gives CDR1 ENHRY, CDR2 SYGVKD. J lost 3 bases, V lost 4 bases, and 6 bases had no gene match. This CDR3 reads CAISAGLAGAVYEQYF. The CDR3 bases are TGTGCCATCAGTGCAGGACTAGCGGGAGCGGTCTACGAGCAGTACTTC.

This clone was recorded a few times. This rearrangement joins TRBV19 to TRBJ2-7; a possible D gene is TRBD2 (6 bases). CDR1 and CDR2 (germline): LNHDA, SQIVND (reference sequence). The CDR3 is made up of 14 amino acids. The V gene lost 1 base and the J gene lost 1 base, with 8 bases spanning the gap. CDR3 loop: CASSIGLESYEQYF. CDR3 sequence (DNA): TGTGCCAGTAGTATAGGACTAGAGTCCTACGAGCAGTACTTC.

As to this clone: An end of the junction differs from the germline gene, which may be a read error. V and J are TRBV25-1 and TRBJ2-7, with TRBD2 matching 8 bases. The germline V gene has CDR1 MGHDK and CDR2 SYGVNS. The CDR3 loop spans 14 amino acids. The CDR3 region is CASSEYQSSGRVFF. CDR3 nucleotide sequence: TGTGCCAGCAGTGAATATCAGTCCAGCGGGAGAGTATTTTTC.

The chain carries TRBV29-1 and TRBJ1-2; 8 nucleotides agree with TRBD1. The junction had 6 bases not matched to a gene; V was cut back by 3 bases and J by 3 bases. CDR3 length: 14 residues. Germline assignment: CDR1 SQVTM and CDR2 ANQGSEA. This chain's CDR3 is CSVDLQGGDYGYTF. CDR3 nucleotide sequence: TGCAGCGTTGATCTACAGGGGGGTGACTATGGCTACACCTTC.

The J gene is TRBJ1-4, the V gene TRBV13; D is undetermined. The germline V and J ends were trimmed by 4 bases and 6 bases, with 15 bases remaining between them. The CDR3 has 15 amino acids. Germline V CDR1 and CDR2: PRHDT, FYEKMQ (reference sequence). CDR3 sequence: CASSSRTSNYEKLFF. CDR3 DNA: TGTGCCAGCAGCTCCAGGACTTCGAACTATGAAAAACTGTTTTTT.

V gene TRBV19 combines with J gene TRBJ2-2; TRBD2 might be the D (5 bases). V was shortened by 4 bases and J by 4 bases, with 13 bases between the two germline ends. Germline assignment: CDR1 LNHDA and CDR2 SQIVND (reference sequence). There are 15 residues in the CDR3. This CDR3 is CASSTPRGGTGELFF. CDR3 nucleotides: TGTGCCAGTAGTACCCCCCGAGGAGGCACCGGGGAGCTGTTTTTT.

The rearrangement links TRBV6-5 to TRBJ2-7; D unclear. The germline V gene has CDR1 MNHEY and CDR2 SVGAGI. V dropped 0 bases and J dropped 2 bases, with 5 bases sitting between them. This CDR3 contains 13 residues. The CDR3 loop is CASSYSSTYEQYF. CDR3 DNA: TGTGCCAGCAGTTACTCGTCAACCTACGAGCAGTACTTC.

This clone was detected once. This sequence joins TRBV7-7 and TRBJ1-5; the D is unclear. Germline assignment: CDR1 SSHAT and CDR2 FNYEAQ (reference sequence). The CDR3 covers 13 residues. Deletions cut 6 bases from V and 5 bases from J, with 11 bases between. The DNA of the CDR3 is TGTGCCAGCAGTTTGACGGGGTATCAGCCCCAGCATTTT. Its protein is CASSLTGYQPQHF.

The chain uses TRBV9 and TRBJ2-5, with 10 bases fitting TRBD2. With V trimmed by 2 bases and J by 5 bases, 6 bases remained unmatched. CDR3 length equals 15 residues. Germline V gene sequence: CDR1 SGDLS, CDR2 YYNGEE. The CDR3 nucleotides read TGTGCCAGCAGCGTCCAACTAGCGGGATTGGAGACCCAGTACTTC. It codes for CASSVQLAGLETQYF.

This chain links TRBV7-3 with TRBJ1-1, with a tentative D call TRBD1 (6 bases). V was cut by 0 bases and J by 3 bases, with 17 bases left in between. Germline CDR1 SGHTA, CDR2 FQGTGA. The CDR3 contains 17 residues. The chain's CDR3 is CASSLTPTGRGDTEAFF. The CDR3 DNA sequence: TGTGCCAGCAGCTTAACCCCTACAGGGAGGGGAGACACTGAAGCTTTCTTT.

The chain carries TRBV14 and TRBJ1-3; D might be TRBD1 (5 bases). The germline V and J ends were trimmed by 3 bases and 2 bases, with 11 bases remaining between them. This CDR3 is 15 amino acids long. Germline-derived CDR1 and CDR2 are SGHDN and FVKESK. CDR3 loop: CASSQAGPPGNTIYF. The CDR3 DNA reads as TGTGCCAGCAGCCAGGCAGGGCCTCCTGGAAACACCATATATTTT.

The J gene is TRBJ1-2, the V gene TRBV28; 10 nucleotides align to TRBD1. Germline assignment: CDR1 MDHEN and CDR2 SYDVKM. The J segment lost 6 bases and the V segment lost 4 bases, leaving 5 bases of the junction unmatched. This CDR3 is built from 14 residues. Here the CDR3 reads CASSWDRGWDGYTF. The DNA of the CDR3 is TGTGCCAGCAGTTGGGACAGGGGATGGGATGGCTACACCTTC.

The chain joins TRBV29-1 to TRBJ2-7; 7 bases align to TRBD2. This CDR3 contains 14 residues. The germline V gene encodes CDR1 SQVTM and CDR2 ANQGSEA. J lost 2 bases, V lost 0 bases, and 4 bases had no gene match. The CDR3 DNA follows: TGCAGCGTTGAAGATTCGGGAGGCCCCTACGAGCAGTACTTC. Translated, it gives CSVEDSGGPYEQYF.

The V gene is TRBV15, the J gene TRBJ2-2, with a weak D call TRBD1 (6 bases). V lost 3 bases to trimming and J lost 7 bases, with 12 bases between them. This CDR3 contains 14 residues. Germline loops: CDR1 LNHNV, CDR2 YYDKDF (reference sequence). The DNA for the CDR3 is TGTGCCACCAGCAGGTCAGGGGTGGGCGGGGAGCTGTTTTTT. Translated, it gives CATSRSGVGGELFF.

This clone has only a few counts. This chain links TRBV6-4 with TRBJ2-5; 11 bases align to TRBD2. The CDR3 has 15 amino acids. Germline V gene lookup returns CDR1 MRHNA and CDR2 SNTAGT. J lost 1 base, V lost 3 bases, and 1 base had no gene match. The CDR3 sequence is CASSETSGTQETQYF. For the CDR3, the DNA is TGTGCCAGCAGTGAGACTAGCGGGACCCAAGAGACCCAGTACTTC.

J is TRBJ2-7 and V is TRBV6-5; D gene ambiguous. This CDR3 region has 14 residues. V was trimmed by 5 bases and J by 4 bases, leaving 15 bases between them. Germline CDR1 and CDR2: MNHEY and SVGAGI. The CDR3 sequence: CASSRPPLEYEQYF. DNA of the CDR3: TGTGCCAGCAGTAGACCCCCGCTGGAGTACGAGCAGTACTTC.

The sample holds one count of this clone. The V and J genes are TRBV30 and TRBJ2-7, with D hard to call. V lost 3 bases and J lost 0, with 9 bases in between. Germline V gives CDR1 GTSNPN, CDR2 SVGIG (reference sequence). The CDR3 is made up of 13 amino acids. The CDR3 coding sequence is TGTGCCTGGAGCCGGAGCGCCTCCTACGAGCAGTACTTC. This translates into CAWSRSASYEQYF.

As for this clone: The same CDR3 can be traced to other DNA sequences in this sample. This chain links TRBV18 with TRBJ2-7; TRBD1 matches at 8 bases. The CDR3 is made up of 15 amino acids. CDR1 and CDR2 (germline): KGHSH, LQKENI. Germline trimming cut 2 bases from V and 0 bases from J; bases unmatched to any gene: 3. The CDR3 bases are TGTGCCAGCTCACCAGGGACAGGTTCCTCCTACGAGCAGTACTTC. This gives the protein CASSPGTGSSYEQYF.

The gene calls are TRBV25-1 and TRBJ2-2, with D tentatively TRBD1 (6 bases). The V end was cut by 4 bases, the J end by 8 bases, with 14 bases between. Germline loops: CDR1 MGHDK, CDR2 SYGVNS. This CDR3 spans 14 amino acids. The CDR3 loop reads CASSVNRETGELFF. The DNA of the CDR3 is TGTGCCAGCAGTGTTAACAGGGAGACAGGGGAGCTGTTTTTT. Full variable domain (rest looked up from reference TRBV25-1 and TRBJ2-2): EADIYQTPRYLVIGTGKKITLECSQTMGHDKMYWYQQDPGMELHLIHYSYGVNSTEKGDLSSESTVSRIRTEHFPLTLESARPSHTSQYLCASSVNRETGELFFGEGSRLTVL.

This CDR3 reads CASSPPDRNQPQHF. The DNA for the CDR3 is TGTGCCAGCTCACCACCCGACAGAAATCAGCCCCAGCATTTT. This chain connects TRBV18 to TRBJ1-5, with TRBD1 as a possible D gene (5 bases). The CDR3 contains 14 residues. Germline values: CDR1 KGHSH, CDR2 LQKENI. The V and J ends lost 0 bases and 4 bases respectively, with 7 bases between them.

The rearrangement joins TRBV7-9 to TRBJ1-5; D is ambiguous. The V end was cut by 4 bases, the J end by 5 bases, with 6 bases between. In germline, CDR1 is SEHNR, CDR2 FQNEAQ (reference sequence). The length of the CDR3 is 12 residues. CDR3 in DNA: TGTGCCAGCAGCTCCTACCATCAGCCCCAGCATTTT. Its protein is CASSSYHQPQHF. The complete variable domain, with remaining parts taken from reference TRBV7-9 and TRBJ1-5, reads DTGVSQNPRHKITKRGQNVTFRCDPISEHNRLYWYRQTLGQGPEFLTYFQNEAQLEKSRLLSDRFSAERPKGSFSTLEIQRTEQGDSAMYLCASSSYHQPQHFGDGTRLSIL.

This sequence joins TRBV7-3 and TRBJ1-2; TRBD1 matches at 8 bases. CDR3 length equals 17 residues. The germline V gene encodes CDR1 SGHTA and CDR2 FQGTGA. The J segment lost 3 bases and the V segment lost 6 bases, leaving 15 bases of the junction unmatched. In DNA form, the CDR3 reads TGTGCCAGCAGGGACCGGACAGGGAGGTTCGAGGACTATGGCTACACCTTC. It encodes CASRDRTGRFEDYGYTF.

CDR3 DNA sequence: TGTGCCATCAGTGAGCCGGACAGGGGGTACGAGCAGTACTTC. Its protein product is CAISEPDRGYEQYF. The rearrangement uses TRBV10-3 and TRBJ2-7; 10 bases line up with TRBD1. Germline CDR1 reads ENHRY; CDR2 reads SYGVKD. Trimming removed 2 bases from V and 4 bases from J; junction bases left unmatched: 2. The CDR3 is made up of 14 amino acids.

This clone was observed a single time. The germline gene is not matched at one end of the junction; a read error may be the cause. This sequence joins TRBV7-9 and TRBJ2-7; 9 bases are shared with TRBD1. From germline, CDR1 is SEHNR and CDR2 FQNEAQ (reference sequence). The CDR3 runs 16 residues. CDR3 region: CASSQDGSGQGYEQYF. CDR3 bases: TGCGCCAGCAGCCAAGATGGATCGGGACAGGGTTACGAGCAGTACTTC.

The chain uses TRBV7-2 and TRBJ2-7; 7 positions match TRBD1. Germline V lookup: CDR1 SGHTA, CDR2 FQGNSA. There are 13 residues in the CDR3. Trimming took 3 bases from V and 5 from J; bases not matched to a gene: 4. The CDR3 DNA reads as TGTGCCAGCAGCTTGCGACAGGGCAACGAGCAGTACTTC. It translates to CASSLRQGNEQYF.

This rearrangement joins TRBV25-1 to TRBJ2-5; 11 nucleotides agree with TRBD2. The CDR3 totals 15 residues. With V trimmed by 8 bases and J by 4 bases, 9 bases remained unmatched. Germline CDR1 is MGHDK and CDR2 is SYGVNS. The CDR3 protein is CASGGGLAGGETQYF. In DNA, the CDR3 is TGTGCCAGCGGGGGGGGGCTAGCGGGAGGAGAGACCCAGTACTTC. Full variable domain (remainder filled in from reference TRBV25-1 and TRBJ2-5): EADIYQTPRYLVIGTGKKITLECSQTMGHDKMYWYQQDPGMELHLIHYSYGVNSTEKGDLSSESTVSRIRTEHFPLTLESARPSHTSQYLCASGGGLAGGETQYFGPGTRLLVL.

The chain carries TRBV2 and TRBJ1-1; no clear D gene. The CDR3 length is 13 residues. CDR1 is SNHLY, CDR2 FYNNEI, per germline. V gave up 8 bases and J gave up 4 bases, with 14 bases separating them. The CDR3 reads CASRTTPGTEAFF. The CDR3 DNA is TGTGCCAGCCGAACAACGCCTGGCACTGAAGCTTTCTTT.